Included here is one T cell receptor (delta chain) sequence, with context. Its binding antigen is unknown. TCRdb's entry gives the protein of a much larger clone, which mismatches this DNA's translation at residue 9, likely from a read error; the protein reported here is translated from the DNA. Libraries were prepared through multiplex PCR. A 32-plex assay amplified the genomic DNA, with primers for all 8 TRDV and 4 TRDJ genes spanning the CDR3. During around 3 cycles of barcoding PCR, a 12-nucleotide UMI was attached, and a second PCR using Illumina adapter primers followed. AMPure XP beads were used for library purification, and library quality was checked on a Fragment Analyzer with the HS NGS Fragment kit. An Illumina MiniSeq mid-output kit with roughly 19% PhiX and 150 cycles of paired-end reads was used for sequencing. Processing in the source paper ran as follows. MIGEC version 1.2.9 was used to process the reads, grouping reads by UMI and building error-corrected consensus sequences. For post-processing, modified scripts from VDJtools version 1.2.1 were used together with the tcR R package. TCRdb called clones afresh from the public reads with CATT; identical DNA rows were later merged. V and J calls and clone size were set by TCRdb, not the authors. Across this sample there are roughly 2,200 delta-chain clones, with 10% to 12% seen only once. The ten largest clones take up about 51% of the sample.

CDR1 and CDR2, looked up from the germline V gene, are GEAIGNYY and EKD. V ends up 0 bases short and J 0 bases short, with an unmatched junction base count of 14. The cysteine opens and the phenylalanine closes a CDR3 of 19 amino acids. The sequence is cut down to CDR3 DNA, 57 bases in frame from base 1. This sample was taken from a study of DNA immune sequencing with unique molecular identifiers (dated by TCRdb to about 2020). Some background on the complete study: Immunomagnetic cell separation was used to enrich gammadelta T cells from buffy coats, and the genomic DNA of the enriched gammadelta T cells was then sequenced. Fluorescence-activated cell sorting was used to enrich gammadelta T cells from the PBMC of 10 to 11 healthy people. In the comparison of enriched versus non-enriched samples, around 95 ng of enriched gammadelta T-cell DNA and about 1 ug of non-enriched PBMC DNA were sequenced. An ultrasensitive DNA-based TRD repertoire sequencing method using PCR-introduced unique molecular identifiers was developed and validated in the study. Validation of the sequencing method was done both on synthetic reference molecules and on blood samples taken from healthy individuals. Donors were healthy individuals, with about nine donors profiled from sorted peripheral blood gammadelta T cells.

Overall study outcomes, separate from this receptor: TRD repertoire diversity differed among healthy donors, and several donors were highly oligoclonal, with the top 5 clonotypes making up more than half of productive molecules. Among clonotypes in healthy donors, TRDV2 paired with TRDJ1 was identified as the most common TRD rearrangement. Novel TRD sequences not targeted by the primers cannot be detected by the primer-based approach.

The rearrangement combines TRDV2 with TRDJ1; the junction holds 8 bases that match TRDD3. This TCR derives from a human donor in good health. The sample taken for sequencing was gamma-delta T cells enriched from blood buffy coat, or unenriched PBMCs (not recorded which). The nucleotide sequence is TGTGCCTGTGACACCGTATCGAACCGGGGGATATCAGACACCGATAAACTCATCTTT. Its protein product is CACDTVSNRGISDTDKLIF.